These 29 T cell receptor beta chains were all obtained from the same sample, sequenced in a study of blood T cells in healthy people across ages. PCR was performed a second time for about 7 to 12 cycles using a sample-barcoded 5' primer and a J-beta primer mix. MiXCR, applied by TCRdb to the 5' RACE reads, yields one record per CDR3 protein. The data hold 1.5 million or so distinct CDR3 sequences, with 40% to 45% observed a single time. Material: blood. Every receptor here comes from a woman aged 18 to 35 in good health.

The chain carries TRBV19 and TRBJ1-1, with D possibly TRBD1 on 6 matching bases. Looked up from germline, CDR1 is LNHDA and CDR2 is SQIVND (reference sequence). The CDR3 totals 14 residues. The ends were cut back, 7 bases at V and 5 bases at J, with 17 bases in the middle. CDR3 sequence: CASTDVGGVTEAFF. Here the CDR3 DNA reads TGTGCCAGTACCGACGTAGGGGGAGTAACTGAAGCTTTCTTT.

V usage is TRBV5-1 and J usage is TRBJ2-7; unclear D gene. This CDR3 has 14 amino acids. The germline V gene has CDR1 SGHRS and CDR2 YFSETQ. With 0 bases removed from V and 0 bases from J, the gap between germline ends came to 7 bases. Here the CDR3 reads CASSLGSSSYEQYF. The DNA of the CDR3 is TGCGCCAGCAGCTTGGGTAGTAGCTCCTACGAGCAGTACTTC.

This clonotype was recorded once. The chain links TRBV9 to TRBJ2-3; 9 bases are shared with TRBD2. This CDR3 region has 17 residues. J gave up 0 bases and V 0 bases, and 5 bases lay outside the gene matches. CDR1 is SGDLS and CDR2 is YYNGEE in the germline V gene. The CDR3 coding sequence is TGTGCCAGCAGCGTAGGCCCTAGCGGGACTAGCACAGATACGCAGTATTTT. This gives the protein CASSVGPSGTSTDTQYF.

This clonotype was seen a few times. V usage is TRBV25-1 and J usage is TRBJ2-1; D is undetermined. Germline-derived CDR1 and CDR2 are MGHDK and SYGVNS. This CDR3 is 15 amino acids long. V lost 7 bases, J lost 6 bases, and 19 bases lay in between. The DNA of the CDR3 is TGTGCCAGCACCCCCCCCGGCTTAAAAATCAATGAGCAGTTCTTC. Translating it yields CASTPPGLKINEQFF.

This clonotype turned up a few times. One end of the junction does not line up with germline, which may come from a read error. The chain uses TRBV6-2 or TRBV6-3 and TRBJ2-7; 8 nucleotides agree with TRBD2. The CDR3 totals 14 residues. Germline assignment: CDR1 MNHEY and CDR2 SVGEGT. CDR3 sequence (DNA): TGTGCCAGCAGCCACAAGCGGGAGTCCTCCGAGCAGTACTTC. It encodes CASSHKRESSEQYF.

There are a few counts of this clonotype. V usage is TRBV18 and J usage is TRBJ2-1; weak D call: TRBD1 (5 bases). The germline CDR1 and CDR2 sequences are KGHSH and LQKENI. This CDR3 is 13 amino acids long. Trimming removed 8 bases at V and 6 bases at J, with 14 bases between. CDR3 residues: CASATDIVNEQFF. In DNA form, the CDR3 reads TGTGCCAGCGCGACAGATATAGTCAATGAGCAGTTCTTC.

This clonotype turned up a few times. The V gene is TRBV27, the J gene TRBJ1-5; no clear D. The CDR3 runs to 13 residues. The germline V gene encodes CDR1 MNHEY and CDR2 SMNVEV (reference sequence). The V end lost 3 bases, the J end lost 4 bases, and 7 bases lay between the germline ends. CDR3 in amino acids: CASSLIDNQPQHF. DNA of the CDR3: TGTGCCAGCAGTTTGATCGATAATCAGCCCCAGCATTTT.

This clonotype was observed a handful of times. V is TRBV10-3 and J is TRBJ1-1; 8 nucleotides align to TRBD1. This CDR3 is 15 amino acids long. In germline, CDR1 is ENHRY, CDR2 SYGVKD. The ends lost 10 bases at V and 0 bases at J; junction bases unmatched: 10. In DNA form, the CDR3 reads TGTGCCAGCGCGGGACAGGACTTAATGAACACTGAAGCTTTCTTT. It yields the protein CASAGQDLMNTEAFF.

In its sample, this clonotype was seen once. The V and J genes are TRBV7-3 and TRBJ2-2; TRBD1 might be the D (6 bases). The V gene lost 5 bases and the J gene lost 4 bases, with 14 bases spanning the gap. The CDR3 runs to 15 residues. The germline gives CDR1 SGHTA, CDR2 FQGTGA. This CDR3 is CASSMGAGTTGELFF. CDR3 nucleotides: TGTGCCAGCAGCATGGGGGCAGGTACCACCGGGGAGCTGTTTTTT.

This clonotype appeared a few times. The genes are TRBV12-3 or TRBV12-4 and TRBJ1-5; no definite D call. This CDR3 has 15 amino acids. V lost 6 bases, J lost 1 base, and 13 bases lay in between. The CDR3 here is CASREGRASNQPQHF. DNA for the CDR3: TGTGCCAGCAGGGAGGGCAGAGCAAGCAATCAGCCCCAGCATTTT.

The chain carries TRBV24-1 and TRBJ2-7, with D perhaps TRBD2 (7 bases). The ends were cut back, 6 bases at V and 7 bases at J, with 21 bases in the middle. The CDR3 has 15 amino acids. The germline CDR1 and CDR2 sequences are KGHDR and SFDVKD. CDR3 residues: CATSIGAGAGNEQYF. CDR3 coding DNA: TGTGCCACCAGTATAGGGGCGGGGGCCGGGAATGAGCAGTACTTC.

This clonotype showed up just once. The rearrangement uses TRBV2 and TRBJ1-1; D is unclear. V was pared by 1 base and J by 6 bases, with 12 bases between. The CDR3 length is 14 residues. The germline gives CDR1 SNHLY, CDR2 FYNNEI. The DNA of the CDR3 is TGTGCCAGCAGTGAAGGGCAGGTTATCGCTGAAGCTTTCTTT. It yields the protein CASSEGQVIAEAFF.

The V and J genes are TRBV20-1 and TRBJ1-5, with TRBD1 matching over 7 bases. The CDR3 is made up of 15 amino acids. The V segment lost 3 bases and the J segment 4 bases; nucleotides outside the gene matches: 9. Germline CDR1 DFQATT, CDR2 SNEGSKA (reference sequence). The CDR3 is CSARTDRVGNQPQHF. DNA for the CDR3: TGCAGTGCTAGGACAGACAGGGTCGGAAATCAGCCCCAGCATTTT.

The chain uses TRBV20-1 and TRBJ2-1, with 7 nucleotides matching TRBD2. V was clipped by 1 base and J by 3 bases; unmatched bases: 6. CDR1 is DFQATT, CDR2 SNEGSKA, per germline (reference sequence). CDR3 size: 15 residues. Here the CDR3 reads CSARVGGPNYNEQFF. DNA of the CDR3: TGCAGTGCTAGAGTGGGAGGGCCCAACTACAATGAGCAGTTCTTC.

This chain links TRBV19 with TRBJ2-7; TRBD1 is a possible D gene (6 bases). In germline, CDR1 is LNHDA, CDR2 SQIVND (reference sequence). There are 15 residues in the CDR3. Trimming removed 1 base from V and 2 bases from J, with 12 bases in between. The CDR3 reads CASSIAHGDTYEQYF. The CDR3 nucleotides read TGTGCCAGTAGTATAGCCCACGGGGACACCTACGAGCAGTACTTC.

The chain is built from TRBV7-8 and TRBJ2-3, with a tentative D call TRBD2 (5 bases). V lost 0 bases to trimming and J lost 6 bases, with 16 bases between them. This CDR3 is built from 16 residues. Germline CDR1 SGHVS, CDR2 FQNEAQ. CDR3: CASSLARAANLDTQYF. CDR3 nucleotide sequence: TGTGCCAGCAGCTTAGCGCGGGCAGCAAACCTGGATACGCAGTATTTT.

This clonotype showed up just a few times. The chain is built from TRBV4-1 and TRBJ2-7; 10 bases are a match to TRBD1. V lost 7 bases to trimming and J lost 3 bases; unmatched junction nucleotides: 3. Germline V gene sequence: CDR1 MGHRA, CDR2 YSYEKL. The CDR3 has 13 amino acids. For the CDR3, the DNA is TGCGCCAGCAAAAGGACAGGGGGCTACGAGCAGTACTTC. Protein sequence: CASKRTGGYEQYF.

On this clonotype itself: A read error may account for a junction end that differs from germline. V gene TRBV3-1 combines with J gene TRBJ2-1; a possible D gene is TRBD2 (5 bases). CDR3 length: 13 amino acids. From germline, CDR1 is LGHDT and CDR2 YNNKEL (reference sequence). CDR3 protein: CASSQEGRGEQFF. The CDR3 nucleotides are TGCGCCAGCAGCCAAGAGGGTCGGGGTGAGCAGTTCTTC.

This clonotype was detected a few times. The rearrangement joins TRBV2 to TRBJ1-2, with a possible D match to TRBD1 (5 bases). The V gene lost 5 bases and the J gene lost 1 base, with 14 bases spanning the gap. Germline lookup yields CDR1 SNHLY and CDR2 FYNNEI. The CDR3 runs to 15 residues. CDR3 loop: CASSNAGGSNYGYTF. The CDR3, as DNA: TGTGCCAGCAGTAACGCCGGGGGTAGTAACTATGGCTACACCTTC.

This clonotype was seen a single time. The chain has TRBV7-9 and TRBJ2-3; D possibly corresponds to TRBD2 (6 bases). CDR3 size: 16 residues. The V end was cut by 5 bases, the J end by 0 bases, with 15 bases between. CDR1 is SEHNR, CDR2 FQNEAQ, per germline (reference sequence). The CDR3: CASSKPLAESTDTQYF. The CDR3 nucleotides read TGTGCCAGCAGCAAACCATTAGCGGAGAGCACAGATACGCAGTATTTT.

J is TRBJ1-5 and V is TRBV4-3, with D perhaps matching TRBD1 (6 bases). Per germline, CDR1 LGHNA and CDR2 YSLEER. This CDR3 has 14 amino acids. V lost 4 bases to trimming and J lost 5 bases, with 12 bases between them. The CDR3 loop reads CASSPGDRDQPQHF. CDR3 bases: TGCGCCAGCAGCCCAGGGGACCGGGATCAGCCCCAGCATTTT.

CDR3 DNA: TGTGCCAGCAGTGAATGGCTAGCATTTAACCAACGGAATGAGCAGTTCTTC. Translating it yields CASSEWLAFNQRNEQFF. The chain is built from TRBV2 and TRBJ2-1; possible D gene TRBD2, 5 bases. V shed 2 bases and J shed 7 bases, with 21 bases lying between them. Germline CDR1 is SNHLY and CDR2 is FYNNEI. This CDR3 has 17 amino acids.

This clonotype was seen a handful of times. The chain recombines TRBV29-1 with TRBJ2-1; D might be TRBD2 (7 bases). This CDR3 comprises 14 residues. The ends were cut back, 6 bases at V and 1 base at J, with 13 bases in the middle. CDR1 is SQVTM, CDR2 ANQGSEA, per germline. This chain's CDR3 is CSVEGGVSYNEQFF. The CDR3 DNA follows: TGCAGCGTAGAGGGGGGGGTATCCTACAATGAGCAGTTCTTC.

The chain has TRBV9 and TRBJ1-2, with 8 bases aligning to TRBD1. The V segment lost 3 bases and the J segment 3 bases; nucleotides outside the gene matches: 7. CDR3 size: 15 residues. Germline assignment: CDR1 SGDLS and CDR2 YYNGEE. DNA for the CDR3: TGTGCCAGCAGCGGACAGGGGAGTTCTGACTATGGCTACACCTTC. This encodes CASSGQGSSDYGYTF.

V gene TRBV6-5 combines with J gene TRBJ2-1; 12 bases map to TRBD2. V trimming: 8 bases; J trimming: 0 bases; junction bases outside the gene matches: 5. CDR3 length: 16 amino acids. Germline CDR1 and CDR2: MNHEY and SVGAGI. The CDR3 nucleotides are TGTGCCAGCGGACTAGCGGGGCCTGGCTCCTACAATGAGCAGTTCTTC. Protein sequence: CASGLAGPGSYNEQFF.

This chain links TRBV6-6 with TRBJ1-4; 7 nucleotides align to TRBD1. The CDR3 consists of 14 residues. V gave up 2 bases and J gave up 8 bases; unmatched junction bases: 5. CDR1 and CDR2 from the germline V gene are MNHNY and SVGAGI (reference sequence). CDR3 in amino acids: CASSYEGAREKLFF. The DNA of the CDR3 is TGTGCCAGCAGTTACGAGGGGGCGCGCGAAAAACTGTTTTTT.

This clonotype turned up a few times. This chain connects TRBV12-3 or TRBV12-4 to TRBJ1-2; a possible D gene is TRBD1 (6 bases). With 7 bases removed from V and 3 bases from J, the gap between germline ends came to 15 bases. CDR3 size: 14 residues. As DNA, the CDR3 is TGTGCCAGCACCCTAAGGGGGGGGGACTATGGCTACACCTTC. Its translation: CASTLRGGDYGYTF.

This chain uses TRBV6-2 or TRBV6-3 with TRBJ2-3; D is perhaps TRBD2 (6 bases). The germline V and J ends were trimmed by 2 bases and 5 bases, with 17 bases remaining between them. This CDR3 is 16 amino acids long. CDR1 is MNHEY, CDR2 SVGEGT, per germline. The CDR3 protein is CASSYHIAGLQDTQYF. CDR3 DNA sequence: TGTGCCAGCAGTTACCATATTGCGGGACTTCAAGATACGCAGTATTTT.

The CDR3 DNA sequence: TGTGCCAGCAGCTTATTTCCCCTATTACAGGGGAACACTGAAGCTTTCTTT. As protein: CASSLFPLLQGNTEAFF. The chain has TRBV7-3 and TRBJ1-1, with D perhaps matching TRBD1 (6 bases). The germline V and J ends were trimmed by 2 bases and 1 base, with 17 bases remaining between them. Looked up from germline, CDR1 is SGHTA and CDR2 is FQGTGA. CDR3 length: 17 amino acids.